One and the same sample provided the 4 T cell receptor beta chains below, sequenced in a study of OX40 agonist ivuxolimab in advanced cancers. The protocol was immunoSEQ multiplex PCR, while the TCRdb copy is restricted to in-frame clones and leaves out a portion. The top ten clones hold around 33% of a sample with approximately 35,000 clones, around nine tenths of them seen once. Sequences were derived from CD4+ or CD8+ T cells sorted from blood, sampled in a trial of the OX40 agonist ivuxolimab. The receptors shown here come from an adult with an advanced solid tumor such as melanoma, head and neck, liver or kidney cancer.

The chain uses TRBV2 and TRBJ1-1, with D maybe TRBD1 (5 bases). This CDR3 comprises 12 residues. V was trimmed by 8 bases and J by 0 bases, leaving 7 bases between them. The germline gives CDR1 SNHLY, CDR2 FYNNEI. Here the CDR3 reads CASGTMNTEAFF. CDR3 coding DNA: TGTGCCAGCGGGACCATGAACACTGAAGCTTTCTTT. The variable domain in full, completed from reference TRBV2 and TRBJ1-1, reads EPEVTQTPSHQVTQMGQEVILRCVPISNHLYFYWYRQILGQKVEFLVSFYNNEISEKSEIFDDQFSVERPDGSNFTLKIRSTKLEDSAMYFCASGTMNTEAFFGQGTRLTVV.

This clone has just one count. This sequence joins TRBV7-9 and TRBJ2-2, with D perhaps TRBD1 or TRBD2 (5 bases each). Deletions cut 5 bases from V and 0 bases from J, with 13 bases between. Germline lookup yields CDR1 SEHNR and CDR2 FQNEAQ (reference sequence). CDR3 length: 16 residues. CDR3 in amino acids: CASSPTMGPNTGELFF. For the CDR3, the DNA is TGTGCCAGCAGCCCGACCATGGGACCGAACACCGGGGAGCTGTTTTTT.

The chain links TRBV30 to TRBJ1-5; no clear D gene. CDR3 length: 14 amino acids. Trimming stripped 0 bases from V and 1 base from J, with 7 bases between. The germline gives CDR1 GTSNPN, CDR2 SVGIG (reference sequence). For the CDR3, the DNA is TGTGCCTGGAGTGTTGAGGGAAGCAATCAGCCCCAGCATTTT. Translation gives CAWSVEGSNQPQHF.

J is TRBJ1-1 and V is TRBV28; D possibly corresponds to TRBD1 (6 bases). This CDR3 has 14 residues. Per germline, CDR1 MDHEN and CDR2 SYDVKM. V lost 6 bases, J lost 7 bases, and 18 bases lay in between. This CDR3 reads CASREGGDLVEAFF. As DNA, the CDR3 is TGTGCCAGCAGGGAGGGGGGCGATTTAGTTGAAGCTTTCTTT.